The rows below give T cell receptor beta chains drawn from one sample of a study of T cell responses to AZD1222 COVID-19 vaccine. Sequencing used immunoSEQ multiplex PCR; TCRdb keeps in-frame clones, though not all of them. The sample yields 110,000 to 150,000 clones, roughly 91% seen once. Here the sequenced sample was peripheral blood, taken 28 days after the second AZD1222 dose. These receptors originate from an adult who received the AZD1222 COVID-19 vaccine. Both conserved end residues are part of each CDR3.

cdr3_aa | v_call
CASSTRRGTSTDTQYF | TRBV21-1
CASRNRGRLQPQHF | TRBV25-1
CASTETGTYYEQYF | TRBV2
CASSQATGTSGTRTDTQYF | TRBV4-1
CASSIVSDWTNEKLFF | TRBV19
CASSPQRVNNEQFF | TRBV7-3
CATTLDVQQETQYF | TRBV19
CASSSPGLLNEKLFF | TRBV6-5
CASSQVPASSYEQYF | TRBV4-3
CASSKMPSTGELFF | TRBV11-2
CASSLGGEGYQPQHF | TRBV5-5
CATSDGSYQPQHF | TRBV24-1
CASSFGFGPNYGYTF | TRBV11-2
CASSGQKTDTQYF | TRBV5-5
CASSANGNTEAFF | TRBV2
CASSPDRTDTQYF | TRBV19
CASSYSGTGGSQPQHF | TRBV6-5
CASSPGDRFLSGANVLTF | TRBV7-8
CASSPGPSGSTDTQYF | TRBV5-1
CASSLTGDEQYF | TRBV18
CASSIVDTQYF | TRBV2
CATSRDRDTQYF | TRBV15
CASSLVVTTDRGNSPLHF | TRBV5-1
CASSSKGGSYNEQFF | TRBV7-2
CASSRDTDTQYF | TRBV27
CASSIGTVISYGYTF | TRBV7-8
CASSPDTYEQYF | TRBV12-3/TRBV12-4
CASSSRQGVFHEQYF | TRBV5-1
CASSLGASPYNEQFF | TRBV11-2
CAWSRPQSSGNTIYF | TRBV30
CASSIDGWGNTIYF | TRBV5-1
CASSQVVGQGTGELFF | TRBV4-1
CASSDPRTGEGYTF | TRBV10-2
CASSYSVYGYTF | TRBV6-6
CASSLVGQKAGAFF | TRBV5-1
CAWSDPWRNTEAFF | TRBV30
CASRTGANVLTF | TRBV6-5
CASSTTGGAHEQYF | TRBV19
CASSSGQNYGYTF | TRBV28
CASSQEAGKNGYTF | TRBV4-3
CSLATSGIREQFF | TRBV29-1
CASSSNYEQYF | TRBV5-1
CASSPRTSGNTGELFF | TRBV9
CASRKSPGTGRNSPLHF | TRBV7-2
CASCLGRMGGTDTQYF | TRBV9
CASSADEGAFGNTIYF | TRBV6-1
CATSTGAEDTQYF | TRBV10-2
CASSADTRGTQYF | TRBV7-2
CASSYTGPNTEAFF | TRBV7-3
CASSPGLAGGSDTQYF | TRBV7-2
CASSPGNPGANVLTF | TRBV7-3
CASSEGWGYTF | TRBV9
CASSYSMEGSYNEQFF | TRBV6-5
CASSQGGPSPGNEQFF | TRBV3-1/TRBV3-2